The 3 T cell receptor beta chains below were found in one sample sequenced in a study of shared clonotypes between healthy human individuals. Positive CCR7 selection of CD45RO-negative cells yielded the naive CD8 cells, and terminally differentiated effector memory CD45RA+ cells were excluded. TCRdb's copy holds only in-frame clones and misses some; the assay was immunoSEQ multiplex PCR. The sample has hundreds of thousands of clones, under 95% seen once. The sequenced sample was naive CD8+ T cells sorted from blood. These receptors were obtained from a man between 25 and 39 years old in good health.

The CDR3 coding sequence is TGTGCCAGCAGCCAAGCTCAACTAGGGCGGGTTTCAGAAGGGCACAATGAGCAGTTCTTC. Amino acids: CASSQAQLGRVSEGHNEQFF. The chain joins TRBV14 to TRBJ2-1, with D perhaps TRBD2 (5 bases). The germline V gene encodes CDR1 SGHDN and CDR2 FVKESK. The CDR3 runs to 20 residues. Trimming stripped 1 base from V and 5 bases from J, with 27 bases between. Looking up the rest from reference TRBV14 and TRBJ2-1 gives the full variable domain: EAGVTQFPSHSVIEKGQTVTLRCDPISGHDNLYWYRRVMGKEIKFLLHFVKESKQDESGMPNNRFLAERTGGTYSTLKVQPAELEDSGVYFCASSQAQLGRVSEGHNEQFFGPGTRLTVL.

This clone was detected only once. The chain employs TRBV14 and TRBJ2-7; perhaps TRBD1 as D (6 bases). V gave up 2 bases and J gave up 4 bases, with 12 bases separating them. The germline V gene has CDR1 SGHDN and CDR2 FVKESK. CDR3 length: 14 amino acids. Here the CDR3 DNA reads TGTGCCAGCAGCCAATCCGGGACATCGTACGAGCAGTACTTC. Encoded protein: CASSQSGTSYEQYF.

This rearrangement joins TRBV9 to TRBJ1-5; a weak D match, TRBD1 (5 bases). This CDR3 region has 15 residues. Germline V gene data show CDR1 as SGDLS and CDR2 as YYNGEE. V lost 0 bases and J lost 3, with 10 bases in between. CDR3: CASSVGPGANQPQHF. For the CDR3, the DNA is TGTGCCAGCAGCGTAGGGCCTGGGGCCAATCAGCCCCAGCATTTT.